The 12 T cell receptor beta chains presented below share a single source sample, sequenced in a study of beta chain features in type 1 diabetes. Study results and limitations: The study found moderately but significantly shorter TCRB CDR3s in all four CD4+ subsets of Type 1 diabetes patients.

The whole isolated RNA underwent reverse transcription, so sequencing captured expressed TCRB transcripts. Profiling relied on immunoSEQ multiplex PCR, and the TCRdb table lists in-frame clones only, not all of them. The sample carries 150,000 to 170,000 clones, 10% recorded once. Antigens for these TCRs are unknown. The sequencing sample was made of central memory CD4+ T cells from blood. The receptor set was obtained from a man aged 30 to 45 with type 1 diabetes.

This chain links TRBV2 with TRBJ2-2; D may be TRBD1 (5 bases). The CDR3 is 13 residues long. The V gene's germline CDR1 is SNHLY and CDR2 FYNNEI. Trimming took off 3 bases at V and 7 bases at J, with 9 bases between the two ends. CDR3 residues: CASSDQGHGELFF. The CDR3 DNA is TGTGCCAGCAGTGACCAGGGCCACGGGGAGCTGTTTTTT.

This clone was counted between two and nine times. This rearrangement joins TRBV7-2 to TRBJ2-1; D gene uncertain. Germline loops: CDR1 SGHTA, CDR2 FQGNSA. Trimming took 4 bases from V and 7 from J, leaving 8 bases between them. This CDR3 has 12 residues. Here the CDR3 DNA reads TGTGCCAGCAGCTCCTATCGGAATGAGCAGTTCTTC. It encodes CASSSYRNEQFF.

This clone was counted only a few times. This chain joins TRBV7-9 and TRBJ2-5, with 8 bases that match TRBD2. With 4 bases clipped from V and 4 bases from J, the junction kept 2 bases outside the gene matches. This CDR3 comprises 13 residues. In germline, CDR1 is SEHNR, CDR2 FQNEAQ (reference sequence). Written as DNA, the CDR3 is TGTGCCAGCAGCTCGGGACTAGGAGAGACCCAGTACTTC. Its translation is CASSSGLGETQYF.

This chain joins TRBV5-1 and TRBJ2-3, with D possibly being TRBD2 (6 bases). Germline CDR1 reads SGHRS; CDR2 reads YFSETQ. The CDR3 extends over 16 amino acids. V was clipped by 1 base and J by 2 bases, with 14 bases between them. CDR3 in DNA: TGCGCCAGCAGCTTGCCGACCCCGGGGGACACAGATACGCAGTATTTT. Translation gives CASSLPTPGDTDTQYF. The whole variable domain, filled in from reference TRBV5-1 and TRBJ2-3, reads KAGVTQTPRYLIKTRGQQVTLSCSPISGHRSVSWYQQTPGQGLQFLFEYFSETQRNKGNFPGRFSGRQFSNSRSEMNVSTLELGDSALYLCASSLPTPGDTDTQYFGPGTRLTVL.

This clone came up a few times. The chain has TRBV29-1 and TRBJ2-5; D uncertain. V lost 5 bases and J 1 base, leaving 8 bases between the germline ends. The CDR3 is 12 residues long. The germline CDR1 and CDR2 sequences are SQVTM and ANQGSEA. In DNA form, the CDR3 reads TGCAGCGTTTCTCAGTCCCAAGAGACCCAGTACTTC. Its translation: CSVSQSQETQYF.

This clone was counted a few times. The chain links TRBV29-1 to TRBJ1-4; D not resolved. The CDR3 spans 13 residues. V gave up 4 bases and J gave up 5 bases, with 11 bases separating them. Germline V gives CDR1 SQVTM, CDR2 ANQGSEA. CDR3 DNA sequence: TGCAGCGTTGGCGAGGTTCCAAATGAAAAACTGTTTTTT. Protein product: CSVGEVPNEKLFF.

This clone was seen a few times. V and J are TRBV10-3 and TRBJ1-1; D gene unclear. V was pared by 8 bases and J by 2 bases, with 9 bases between. Germline CDR1 reads ENHRY; CDR2 reads SYGVKD. The CDR3 extends over 12 amino acids. Written as DNA, the CDR3 is TGTGCCATCGCAAATAGTAACACTGAAGCTTTCTTT. Its translation is CAIANSNTEAFF.

The chain employs TRBV28 and TRBJ1-3, with D tentatively TRBD1 (5 bases). This CDR3 is built from 14 residues. Germline CDR1 reads MDHEN; CDR2 reads SYDVKM. Deletions cut 6 bases from V and 4 bases from J, with 13 bases between. CDR3 DNA: TGTGCCAGCAGCCGCGGGACGAGGGGAAACACCATATATTTT. Amino acid sequence: CASSRGTRGNTIYF.

This chain uses TRBV5-1 with TRBJ2-5; 7 nucleotides agree with TRBD1. Losses at the gene ends were 2 bases for V and 5 bases for J; bases not matched to a gene: 6. This CDR3 is 14 amino acids long. CDR1 is SGHRS and CDR2 is YFSETQ in the germline V gene. CDR3 DNA sequence: TGCGCCAGCAGCTTCAAAAGGGGGCAGGAGACCCAGTACTTC. Translating gives CASSFKRGQETQYF.

The rearrangement links TRBV2 to TRBJ2-1, with D possibly being TRBD2 (5 bases). This CDR3 has 13 amino acids. Trimming removed 6 bases from V and 4 bases from J, with 10 bases in between. Germline V gene lookup returns CDR1 SNHLY and CDR2 FYNNEI. The CDR3 bases are TGTGCCAGCAGCGGTACTAGTTACAATGAGCAGTTCTTC. Translating gives CASSGTSYNEQFF.

The chain employs TRBV14 and TRBJ1-1; D is undetermined. Germline lookup yields CDR1 SGHDN and CDR2 FVKESK. The V gene lost 3 bases and the J gene lost 5 bases, with 10 bases spanning the gap. The CDR3 contains 13 residues. The CDR3, as DNA: TGTGCCAGCAGCCACGGCAAGAGGACTGAAGCTTTCTTT. Residues: CASSHGKRTEAFF.

There are a few counts of this clone. This chain uses TRBV28 with TRBJ2-7; TRBD1 agrees at 10 bases. Per germline, CDR1 MDHEN and CDR2 SYDVKM. Trimming took 4 bases from V and 4 from J; bases not matched to a gene: 4. CDR3 length equals 14 residues. The CDR3 is CASSSTGGKYEQYF. As DNA, the CDR3 is TGTGCCAGCAGTTCGACAGGGGGCAAGTACGAGCAGTACTTC.